This entry lists 27 T cell receptor beta chains sequenced from one sample in a study of T cell repertoires in cytomegalovirus infection. The antigens of these receptors remain unknown. TCRdb independently ran MiXCR on the reads; one entry per CDR3 protein. The sample holds 830,000 or so distinct CDR3 sequences; over 25% are singletons and the top ten take around 12%. The sequences come from cultured CD8+ T cells from PBMCs, collected from culture after CMV antigen stimulation. Source of these receptors: a human donor in good health (CMV status not recorded). Some clones in this sample may be carry-over from other donors' samples.

Ten or more counts support this clonotype. V usage is TRBV5-5 and J usage is TRBJ1-5; D is perhaps TRBD1 (5 bases). The CDR3 extends over 14 amino acids. The V end was cut by 5 bases, the J end by 5 bases, with 14 bases between. Germline CDR1 and CDR2: SGHKS and YYEKEE (reference sequence). DNA for the CDR3: TGTGCCAGCAGTTCCGACAGTTTGGATCAGCCCCAGCATTTT. Translation: CASSSDSLDQPQHF.

This chain joins TRBV27 and TRBJ2-7; D tentatively fits TRBD1 or TRBD2 (5 bases each). CDR1 is MNHEY and CDR2 is SMNVEV in the germline V gene (reference sequence). The CDR3 is made up of 14 amino acids. V was pared by 4 bases and J by 3 bases, with 13 bases between. The DNA for the CDR3 is TGTGCCAGCAGTTCGAGGGGCGTCCTCTACGAGCAGTACTTC. Its protein is CASSSRGVLYEQYF.

This chain links TRBV4-1 with TRBJ1-1; unclear D gene. The CDR3 covers 16 residues. Trimming left V 3 bases short and J 6 bases short, with 20 bases between. Germline loops: CDR1 MGHRA, CDR2 YSYEKL. Here the CDR3 reads CASSQEPRMLGAEAFF. DNA for the CDR3: TGCGCCAGCAGCCAGGAACCTCGGATGCTTGGGGCTGAAGCTTTCTTT.

This chain uses TRBV7-9 with TRBJ1-1; D call uncertain. In germline, CDR1 is SEHNR, CDR2 FQNEAQ (reference sequence). Deletions cut 4 bases from V and 7 bases from J, with 13 bases between. The CDR3 has 13 amino acids. The CDR3 protein is CASSWTPVGEAFF. The CDR3, as DNA: TGTGCCAGCAGCTGGACCCCAGTGGGTGAAGCTTTCTTT.

The sample holds a few counts of this clonotype. The chain uses TRBV7-9 and TRBJ1-1; the D gene is possibly TRBD1 (6 bases). Germline CDR1 SEHNR, CDR2 FQNEAQ (reference sequence). The germline V and J ends were trimmed by 4 bases and 6 bases, with 18 bases remaining between them. The CDR3 is made up of 15 amino acids. Here the CDR3 reads CASSSLGGADPEAFF. The CDR3 nucleotides are TGTGCCAGCAGCTCCCTAGGGGGGGCTGACCCTGAAGCTTTCTTT.

This rearrangement joins TRBV25-1 to TRBJ1-1; TRBD1 matches at 7 bases. The CDR3 is 14 residues long. Per germline, CDR1 MGHDK and CDR2 SYGVNS. The junction had 9 bases not matched to a gene; V was cut back by 8 bases and J by 3 bases. The CDR3 loop is CASLGRDRYTEAFF. The DNA of the CDR3 is TGTGCCAGCTTGGGGCGGGACAGATACACTGAAGCTTTCTTT.

The rearrangement uses TRBV6-2 or TRBV6-3 and TRBJ1-1; TRBD1 matches at 7 bases. Germline CDR1 MNHEY, CDR2 SVGEGT. V trimming: 5 bases; J trimming: 6 bases; junction bases outside the gene matches: 12. The CDR3 runs 15 residues. In DNA, the CDR3 is TGTGCCAGCAGTCCCGGGACAGTTGTTCTTCCTGAAGCTTTCTTT. This encodes CASSPGTVVLPEAFF.

This chain connects TRBV4-1 to TRBJ2-1; TRBD2 agrees at 8 bases. Germline CDR1 and CDR2: MGHRA and YSYEKL. The ends lost 2 bases at V and 6 bases at J; junction bases unmatched: 3. The CDR3 spans 14 residues. The CDR3 here is CASSQPGGPNEQFF. CDR3 DNA: TGCGCCAGCAGCCAACCGGGGGGGCCCAATGAGCAGTTCTTC.

V is TRBV6-5 and J is TRBJ1-3; the match to TRBD1 covers 9 bases. The CDR3 runs 14 residues. The J segment lost 8 bases and the V segment lost 5 bases, leaving 7 bases of the junction unmatched. Germline V gene lookup returns CDR1 MNHEY and CDR2 SVGAGI. CDR3 nucleotide sequence: TGTGCCAGCAGTAACAGGGGGCGGGCGGACACCATATATTTT. Its protein is CASSNRGRADTIYF.

This clonotype has a handful of counts. V usage is TRBV7-2 and J usage is TRBJ2-3; 8 positions match TRBD2. The CDR3 extends over 14 amino acids. J gave up 3 bases and V 4 bases, and 3 bases lay outside the gene matches. In germline, CDR1 is SGHTA, CDR2 FQGNSA. The CDR3 sequence: CASSYGLATDTQYF. The CDR3 DNA follows: TGTGCCAGCAGCTATGGACTAGCTACAGATACGCAGTATTTT.

This clonotype was observed a handful of times. V gene TRBV27 combines with J gene TRBJ2-7, with 10 nucleotides matching TRBD1. There are 14 residues in the CDR3. V lost 7 bases to trimming and J lost 2 bases; unmatched junction nucleotides: 5. Germline CDR1 MNHEY, CDR2 SMNVEV (reference sequence). The chain's CDR3 is CASKSDRGPYEQYF. In DNA, the CDR3 is TGTGCCAGCAAATCTGACAGGGGGCCCTACGAGCAGTACTTC.

The chain joins TRBV5-6 to TRBJ2-7; D is perhaps TRBD1 (6 bases). Trimming removed 2 bases at V and 4 bases at J, with 13 bases between. This CDR3 region has 14 residues. Germline loops: CDR1 SGHDT, CDR2 YYEEEE. CDR3 sequence: CASSFLDSLYEQYF. CDR3 coding DNA: TGTGCCAGCAGCTTTCTGGACAGCCTATACGAGCAGTACTTC.

This rearrangement joins TRBV12-3 or TRBV12-4 to TRBJ1-2; D may be TRBD1 (5 bases). The CDR3 length is 15 residues. The V and J ends lost 0 bases and 0 bases respectively, with 8 bases between them. Written as DNA, the CDR3 is TGTGCCAGCAGTTTAGCTGTGGGGCCTAACTATGGCTACACCTTC. The encoded protein is CASSLAVGPNYGYTF.

The chain recombines TRBV15 with TRBJ1-2, with unresolved D. Germline V gene data show CDR1 as LNHNV and CDR2 as YYDKDF (reference sequence). CDR3 size: 15 residues. The V and J ends lost 5 bases and 0 bases respectively, with 13 bases between them. CDR3 nucleotides: TGTGCCACCAGCCCCAGTTTCGGCCCTAACTATGGCTACACCTTC. Protein: CATSPSFGPNYGYTF.

This clonotype was detected a few times. The chain recombines TRBV6-1 with TRBJ2-2, with 8 bases fitting TRBD1. Germline V CDR1 and CDR2: MNHNS, SASEGT. V lost 2 bases to trimming and J lost 7 bases; unmatched junction nucleotides: 6. The CDR3 is 15 residues long. The CDR3 nucleotides are TGTGCCAGCAGTGAATGGACAGGGTCGAGCGGGGAGCTGTTTTTT. This gives the protein CASSEWTGSSGELFF.

The rearrangement uses TRBV4-2 and TRBJ2-3, with D perhaps TRBD2 (5 bases). The germline V gene encodes CDR1 LGHNA and CDR2 YNFKEQ. V shed 2 bases and J shed 2 bases, with 8 bases lying between them. The CDR3 has 14 residues. CDR3 region: CASSQRDFTDTQYF. Here the CDR3 DNA reads TGTGCCAGCAGCCAACGGGATTTCACAGATACGCAGTATTTT.

This clonotype was counted a few times. This chain connects TRBV7-6 to TRBJ1-2; 10 nucleotides agree with TRBD1. The CDR3 runs to 15 residues. Germline CDR1 and CDR2: SGHVS and FNYEAQ. V was pared by 5 bases and J by 3 bases, with 6 bases of the junction left unmatched. The CDR3 nucleotides are TGTGCCAGCAGCCCCACGACAGGGGGCCACTATGGCTACACCTTC. It translates to CASSPTTGGHYGYTF.

V gene TRBV5-5 combines with J gene TRBJ1-1; D is undetermined. There are 14 residues in the CDR3. The V and J ends lost 0 bases and 4 bases respectively, with 10 bases between them. Per germline, CDR1 SGHKS and CDR2 YYEKEE (reference sequence). DNA of the CDR3: TGTGCCAGCAGCTTGGAGGATCAGGTCACTGAAGCTTTCTTT. Encoded protein: CASSLEDQVTEAFF.

V and J are TRBV2 and TRBJ1-6; D not resolved. The CDR3 has 15 residues. The germline gives CDR1 SNHLY, CDR2 FYNNEI. With 4 bases removed from V and 8 bases from J, the gap between germline ends came to 15 bases. The DNA of the CDR3 is TGTGCCAGCAGTGTGTCTATCGCAGTTGATTCACCCCTCCACTTT. Translating gives CASSVSIAVDSPLHF.

This clonotype was detected a few times. The chain recombines TRBV27 with TRBJ1-5; D remains unclear. The CDR3 has 14 amino acids. From germline, CDR1 is MNHEY and CDR2 SMNVEV (reference sequence). V lost 2 bases and J 6 bases, leaving 11 bases between the germline ends. CDR3 sequence (DNA): TGTGCCAGCAGTTTAGAGGGAATCGGTCAGCCCCAGCATTTT. It translates to CASSLEGIGQPQHF.

This chain joins TRBV6-1 and TRBJ1-6, with D unresolved. V lost 5 bases and J lost 18, with 20 bases in between. Germline assignment: CDR1 MNHNS and CDR2 SASEGT. This CDR3 is built from 13 residues. The CDR3 reads CASSPTGGPVSHF. CDR3 sequence (DNA): TGTGCCAGCAGTCCCACGGGCGGGCCGGTTAGCCACTTT.

This clonotype was counted only a few times. The gene calls are TRBV7-9 and TRBJ2-3; D tentatively reads TRBD1 or TRBD2 (5 bases each). Germline V lookup: CDR1 SEHNR, CDR2 FQNEAQ (reference sequence). V lost 6 bases and J 2 bases, leaving 18 bases between the germline ends. The length of the CDR3 is 16 residues. The CDR3 sequence: CASSQYNGAHTDTQYF. The CDR3 DNA reads TGTGCCAGCAGTCAGTACAACGGGGCTCACACAGATACGCAGTATTTT.

This clonotype appeared a few times. The J gene is TRBJ1-4, the V gene TRBV27; D is undetermined. This CDR3 is built from 13 residues. V was cut by 6 bases and J by 7 bases, with 12 bases left in between. Germline-derived CDR1 and CDR2 are MNHEY and SMNVEV (reference sequence). This CDR3 is CASSPTGPEKLFF. The CDR3 DNA sequence: TGTGCCAGCAGCCCCACCGGCCCTGAAAAACTGTTTTTT.

The chain has TRBV15 and TRBJ1-5; D not resolved. Germline CDR1 and CDR2: LNHNV and YYDKDF (reference sequence). The V end lost 0 bases, the J end lost 1 base, and 16 bases lay between the germline ends. This CDR3 has 18 residues. CDR3 region: CATSRDGFAVLSNQPQHF. Written as DNA, the CDR3 is TGTGCCACCAGCAGAGATGGCTTCGCGGTACTCAGCAATCAGCCCCAGCATTTT.

Of note for this clonotype: Since a much larger clone is just one base distant, this may be a read error. The chain uses TRBV12-3 or TRBV12-4 and TRBJ1-2; unclear D gene. CDR3 length: 16 amino acids. CDR3 protein: CASSFMDPILNFGYTF. CDR3 coding DNA: TGTGCCAGCAGTTTCATGGACCCTATTCTTAACTTTGGCTACACCTTC.

There are a few counts of this clonotype. The chain couples TRBV7-9 to TRBJ1-3; 7 nucleotides match TRBD1. V was pared by 6 bases and J by 3 bases, with 11 bases of the junction left unmatched. The CDR3 covers 16 residues. Germline V gives CDR1 SEHNR, CDR2 FQNEAQ (reference sequence). The CDR3 DNA reads as TGTGCCAGCAGACCCCGAGGGGGCGCAAATGGAAACACCATATATTTT. Translating it yields CASRPRGGANGNTIYF. The variable domain in full, completed from reference TRBV7-9 and TRBJ1-3, reads DTGVSQNPRHKITKRGQNVTFRCDPISEHNRLYWYRQTLGQGPEFLTYFQNEAQLEKSRLLSDRFSAERPKGSFSTLEIQRTEQGDSAMYLCASRPRGGANGNTIYFGEGSWLTVV.

There are a few counts of this clonotype. This chain joins TRBV5-1 and TRBJ2-1; D is uncertain. This CDR3 is 13 amino acids long. V lost 0 bases and J 7 bases, leaving 8 bases between the germline ends. Germline V gene sequence: CDR1 SGHRS, CDR2 YFSETQ. The CDR3 coding sequence is TGCGCCAGCAGCTTGGGCTTTAGGAATGAGCAGTTCTTC. This codes for CASSLGFRNEQFF.